Many counts were recorded for the clone carrying this TCR beta chain. The sample originates from a study of regulatory T cells in long-lasting Graves disease. TCR beta libraries were built with iRepertoire HTBI primers and Arm-PCR of CDR3 regions. TCRdb passed the multiplex PCR reads through MiXCR, listing each CDR3 protein once. In the table there are 560,000 or so distinct CDR3 sequences, 15% to 20% of which are singletons. Time point specified: newly diagnosed GD, antithyroid drugs for less than 3 months. PBMC-derived RNA was used for the TCR library. This same sample was also part of a study on T cells in Graves' hyperthyroidism and ophthalmopathy.

The sequenced sample was peripheral blood mononuclear cells (PBMCs), obtained at new diagnosis, from a patient treated with antithyroid drugs. The source of this sequence is a man younger than 30 with Graves disease.

The CDR3 protein is CASSLVLDPRSYNEQFF. The CDR3 coding sequence is TGTGCCAGCAGTTTGGTCTTGGACCCCAGATCCTACAATGAGCAGTTCTTC. The gene calls are TRBV28 and TRBJ2-1; D remains ambiguous. Germline CDR1 reads MDHEN; CDR2 reads SYDVKM. V shed 3 bases and J shed 1 base, with 16 bases lying between them. There are 17 residues in the CDR3.